These 31 T cell receptor beta chains originate from one sample sequenced in a study of T cells in Graves' hyperthyroidism and ophthalmopathy. Amplification of TCR beta CDR3 regions used RNA as the template. The TCR CDR3 first-round RT-PCR relied on the HTBI primer set. One entry per CDR3 protein, called by TCRdb with MiXCR from the multiplex PCR reads. Here the sample spans hundreds of thousands of distinct CDR3 sequences, around a third being singletons. The sequenced material came from blood. The receptors shown here come from a woman aged 40 to 50 with Graves' hyperthyroidism.

This clonotype showed up many times. This chain joins TRBV24-1 and TRBJ1-5; D possibly corresponds to TRBD1 (5 bases). Germline V gene lookup returns CDR1 KGHDR and CDR2 SFDVKD. V gave up 5 bases and J gave up 1 base, with 8 bases separating them. The CDR3 loop spans 14 amino acids. The CDR3 coding sequence is TGTGCCACCAGTGGCGGGGGAAGCAATCAGCCCCAGCATTTT. Translated, it gives CATSGGGSNQPQHF.

The chain links TRBV5-1 to TRBJ1-6, with a weak D call TRBD1 (6 bases). V was pared by 4 bases and J by 15 bases, with 17 bases between. The V gene's germline CDR1 is SGHRS and CDR2 YFSETQ. The CDR3 spans 13 residues. The CDR3 nucleotides read TGCGCCAGCAGCCCGGGGGGGGCTCCGGACCTCCACTTT. Translated: CASSPGGAPDLHF. Filled out from reference TRBV5-1 and TRBJ1-6, the complete variable domain reads KAGVTQTPRYLIKTRGQQVTLSCSPISGHRSVSWYQQTPGQGLQFLFEYFSETQRNKGNFPGRFSGRQFSNSRSEMNVSTLELGDSALYLCASSPGGAPDLHFGNGTRLTVT.

The rearrangement joins TRBV29-1 to TRBJ2-3; 8 bases agree with TRBD1. The CDR3 is made up of 14 amino acids. Trimming at V came to 7 bases and at J to 2 bases, leaving 8 bases not matched to a gene. Germline CDR1 is SQVTM and CDR2 is ANQGSEA. The CDR3 here is CSGDGQGVTDTQYF. The CDR3 coding sequence is TGCAGCGGGGACGGACAGGGTGTCACAGATACGCAGTATTTT.

Concerning this clonotype: The final CDR3 position lacks the conserved phenylalanine or tryptophan, pointing to a likely read error. The chain uses TRBV6-5 and TRBJ2-5, with D tentatively TRBD2 (6 bases). CDR1 and CDR2 from the germline V gene are MNHEY and SVGAGI. This CDR3 contains 10 residues. Trimming took off 6 bases at V and 11 bases at J, with 10 bases between the two ends. The CDR3 DNA reads as TGTGCCAGCAGACCCGGGACTCAGTACGGC. Translated, it gives CASRPGTQYG.

This clonotype was observed at least ten times. The chain has TRBV5-8 and TRBJ2-5; TRBD2 matches 7 bases. Trimming at V came to 2 bases and at J to 4 bases, leaving 8 bases not matched to a gene. In germline, CDR1 is SGHTS, CDR2 YDEGEE. The CDR3 extends over 15 amino acids. As DNA, the CDR3 is TGTGCCAGCAGCTTAGGGCTAGCGGATCTAGAGACCCAGTACTTC. This sequence encodes CASSLGLADLETQYF.

The rearrangement uses TRBV12-3 or TRBV12-4 and TRBJ1-1; possibly TRBD1 for D (5 bases). Trimming removed 6 bases from V and 6 bases from J, with 17 bases in between. The CDR3 sequence is 14 residues long. CDR3 sequence: CASRWGRPISEAFF. The CDR3 DNA reads TGTGCCAGCAGGTGGGGGAGGCCCATATCTGAAGCTTTCTTT.

The rearrangement uses TRBV24-1 and TRBJ2-2, with D uncertain. Germline V lookup: CDR1 KGHDR, CDR2 SFDVKD. CDR3 size: 14 residues. Deletions cut 3 bases from V and 3 bases from J, with 7 bases between. Here the CDR3 reads CATSDSTYTGELFF. CDR3 coding DNA: TGTGCCACCAGTGATAGTACGTACACCGGGGAGCTGTTTTTT.

The V and J genes are TRBV15 and TRBJ1-1, with TRBD1 identical over 8 bases. The CDR3 consists of 15 residues. Germline V CDR1 and CDR2: LNHNV, YYDKDF (reference sequence). Losses at the gene ends were 10 bases for V and 0 bases for J; bases not matched to a gene: 10. The CDR3 is CAIGTGRSMNTEAFF. The CDR3 coding sequence is TGTGCCATCGGGACAGGCCGTTCCATGAACACTGAAGCTTTCTTT.

Only a few counts were recorded for this clonotype. The chain has TRBV10-3 and TRBJ1-2; D not resolved. Trimming left V 5 bases short and J 3 bases short, with 13 bases between. The germline gives CDR1 ENHRY, CDR2 SYGVKD. The CDR3 contains 14 residues. The DNA of the CDR3 is TGTGCCATCAGTACGGCAAGGGCCGACTATGGCTACACCTTC. Its protein product is CAISTARADYGYTF.

This clonotype showed up just a few times. A much more abundant neighbour one base away suggests this may be a read error. The J gene is TRBJ1-5, the V gene TRBV10-3; 7 bases map to TRBD1. This CDR3 contains 14 residues. Germline-derived CDR1 and CDR2 are ENHRY and SYGVKD. With 10 bases clipped from V and 0 bases from J, the junction kept 6 bases outside the gene matches. The CDR3 nucleotides read TGTGCCAGCACTCGGGACAGTAGCAATCAGCCCCAGCATTTT. The encoded protein is CASTRDSSNQPQHF.

In this sample, this clonotype turned up many times. The genes are TRBV3-1 and TRBJ2-7; no reliable D call. CDR1 is LGHDT and CDR2 is YNNKEL in the germline V gene (reference sequence). The V end was cut by 2 bases, the J end by 5 bases, with 13 bases between. The CDR3 has 14 amino acids. The CDR3 sequence is CASSQRFPVHEQYF. CDR3 in DNA: TGTGCCAGCAGCCAACGGTTCCCTGTCCACGAGCAGTACTTC.

At least ten counts were recorded for this clonotype. CDR3 sequence (DNA): TGCAGTGCTGTGTATAGCAATCAGCCCCAGCATTTT. Amino acid sequence: CSAVYSNQPQHF. The J gene is TRBJ1-5, the V gene TRBV20-1; no definite D call. Germline loops: CDR1 DFQATT, CDR2 SNEGSKA (reference sequence). The CDR3 length is 12 residues. Trimming shortened V by 5 bases and J by 0 bases, and 5 bases separated the two germline ends.

Worth noting for this clonotype: Given a much more abundant clone one base away, this may be a read error. This chain joins TRBV10-3 and TRBJ1-6; D gene ambiguous. CDR3 size: 15 residues. Germline V CDR1 and CDR2: ENHRY, SYGVKD. The CDR3 DNA is TGTGCCACCAACCTTTCAGACCTAGAGAATTCACCCCCCCACTTT. It is translated as CATNLSDLENSPPHF.

The table lists this clonotype with many counts. The rearrangement links TRBV7-9 to TRBJ2-5, with 8 bases identical to TRBD1. The CDR3 sequence is 13 residues long. Germline V gene sequence: CDR1 SEHNR, CDR2 FQNEAQ (reference sequence). V dropped 8 bases and J dropped 3; count of bases not matched to a gene: 5. CDR3 nucleotide sequence: TGTGCCAGCTGTGCAGGGGGCGAAGAGACCCAGTACTTC. Its protein is CASCAGGEETQYF.

The V and J genes are TRBV20-1 and TRBJ1-2; 9 bases map to TRBD1. CDR1 is DFQATT, CDR2 SNEGSKA, per germline (reference sequence). The trim removed 8 bases at V and 4 bases at J, leaving 8 bases unmatched. CDR3 size: 13 residues. CDR3 nucleotides: TGCAGTACCATGCGGGGACAGGGCTATGGCTACACCTTC. Translated, it gives CSTMRGQGYGYTF.

The chain couples TRBV4-1 to TRBJ2-2; D may correspond to TRBD1 or TRBD2 (5 bases each). Trimming pared 2 bases from V and 0 bases from J, leaving 13 bases between. Germline values: CDR1 MGHRA, CDR2 YSYEKL. This CDR3 has 17 residues. The CDR3 nucleotides are TGCGCCAGCAGCCAATGGGTTTTGGGACCGAACACCGGGGAGCTGTTTTTT. Amino acid sequence: CASSQWVLGPNTGELFF.

This clonotype was observed a few times. The genes are TRBV19 and TRBJ1-3; the D is unclear. Between the trimmed V and J ends, which lost 3 bases and 0 bases, there was a span of 9 bases. The germline gives CDR1 LNHDA, CDR2 SQIVND (reference sequence). This CDR3 has 15 amino acids. CDR3 residues: CASSISSSSGNTIYF. In DNA form, the CDR3 reads TGTGCCAGTAGTATTTCATCGAGCTCTGGAAACACCATATATTTT. Using reference TRBV19 and TRBJ1-3 for the parts outside the CDR3, the full variable domain is DGGITQSPKYLFRKEGQNVTLSCEQNLNHDAMYWYRQDPGQGLRLIYYSQIVNDFQKGDIAEGYSVSREKKESFPLTVTSAQKNPTAFYLCASSISSSSGNTIYFGEGSWLTVV.

J is TRBJ2-7 and V is TRBV6-6, with 12 bases aligning to TRBD1. The ends lost 4 bases at V and 9 bases at J; junction bases unmatched: 22. The CDR3 totals 19 residues. CDR1 and CDR2 from the germline V gene are MNHNY and SVGAGI (reference sequence). CDR3 nucleotides: TGTGCCAGCAGTTTACCGGGACAGGGGGCCGTGACTAGCGGCGGGGGGCAGTACTTC. Its translation is CASSLPGQGAVTSGGGQYF.

This clonotype was seen only a few times. V and J are TRBV6-1 and TRBJ1-2; D remains unclear. This CDR3 region has 14 residues. CDR1 and CDR2 from the germline V gene are MNHNS and SASEGT. V lost 8 bases and J 4 bases, leaving 17 bases between the germline ends. As DNA, the CDR3 is TGTGCCAGCTTAACGTCCGGGGAGGGCTATGGCTACACCTTC. It codes for CASLTSGEGYGYTF.

The chain joins TRBV6-1 to TRBJ1-1; 7 bases align to TRBD1. Losses at the gene ends were 3 bases for V and 5 bases for J; bases not matched to a gene: 6. The CDR3 contains 14 residues. Germline V gives CDR1 MNHNS, CDR2 SASEGT. CDR3: CASSETGRYTEAFF. The CDR3 coding sequence is TGTGCCAGCAGTGAGACAGGGCGTTATACTGAAGCTTTCTTT.

The chain is built from TRBV10-3 and TRBJ1-2; TRBD1 matches 7 bases. The CDR3 is 13 residues long. With V trimmed by 10 bases and J by 8 bases, 13 bases remained unmatched. The germline gives CDR1 ENHRY, CDR2 SYGVKD. The chain's CDR3 is CASSYRGEEGYTF. The DNA of the CDR3 is TGTGCCAGCAGCTACAGGGGAGAGGAAGGCTACACCTTC.

As concerns this clonotype: Relative to the germline gene, one junction end is altered; a read error may explain this. The V call is TRBV7-2, the J call TRBJ2-5, with 8 bases that match TRBD2. The CDR3 length is 16 residues. The V gene's germline CDR1 is SGHTA and CDR2 FQGNSA. In DNA, the CDR3 is TGTGCCAGCGGCTTAGTAAGCGGGGGCCAACAAGAGACCCAGTACTTC. This sequence encodes CASGLVSGGQQETQYF.

V is TRBV10-3 and J is TRBJ2-3; D unresolved. V shed 5 bases and J shed 2 bases, with 11 bases lying between them. Germline CDR1 and CDR2: ENHRY and SYGVKD. The CDR3 covers 14 residues. CDR3 loop: CAISNSQVTDTQYF. In nucleotides, the CDR3 is TGTGCCATCAGTAATTCCCAAGTCACAGATACGCAGTATTTT.

This clonotype has more than one count but fewer than ten. The genes are TRBV5-1 and TRBJ2-5, with 7 bases matching TRBD1. Germline trimming cut 4 bases from V and 1 base from J; bases unmatched to any gene: 10. Germline values: CDR1 SGHRS, CDR2 YFSETQ. The CDR3 is 16 amino acids. CDR3 sequence: CASSRTGTVSQETQYF. The DNA for the CDR3 is TGCGCCAGCAGCAGAACCGGGACAGTTAGCCAAGAGACCCAGTACTTC.

This clonotype was detected ten times or more. The chain couples TRBV4-1 to TRBJ2-7; 8 bases match TRBD2. Germline CDR1 reads MGHRA; CDR2 reads YSYEKL. Trimming removed 4 bases from V and 3 bases from J; junction bases left unmatched: 5. The CDR3 sequence is 14 residues long. The DNA of the CDR3 is TGCGCCAGCAGCCCGGCGGGAGGTAACTACGAGCAGTACTTC. It encodes CASSPAGGNYEQYF.

Ten or more counts support this clonotype. This sequence joins TRBV10-3 and TRBJ1-2, with D perhaps TRBD1 (5 bases). Germline-derived CDR1 and CDR2 are ENHRY and SYGVKD. The CDR3 is 15 amino acids. Trimming took off 2 bases at V and 3 bases at J, with 13 bases between the two ends. The CDR3 sequence: CAISEKRTGDYGYTF. The CDR3 DNA is TGTGCCATCAGTGAGAAGAGGACGGGGGACTATGGCTACACCTTC.

In its sample, this clonotype was seen a few times. This chain links TRBV19 with TRBJ2-6; D remains unclear. Germline CDR1 LNHDA, CDR2 SQIVND (reference sequence). V lost 6 bases, J lost 0 bases, and 15 bases lay in between. The CDR3 loop spans 17 amino acids. In DNA, the CDR3 is TGTGCCAGTAGATTGAAGGCCAGTTTCTCTGGGGCCAACGTCCTGACTTTC. Its protein product is CASRLKASFSGANVLTF.

Ten or more counts support this clonotype. The chain employs TRBV25-1 and TRBJ2-5; 7 bases are a match to TRBD1. The CDR3 is 14 amino acids. V lost 5 bases, J lost 3 bases, and 6 bases stayed unmatched. Germline V lookup: CDR1 MGHDK, CDR2 SYGVNS. The CDR3 nucleotides are TGTGCCAGCAGTTCCCGGACAGGCGAAGAGACCCAGTACTTC. This codes for CASSSRTGEETQYF. Full variable domain (remainder filled in from reference TRBV25-1 and TRBJ2-5): EADIYQTPRYLVIGTGKKITLECSQTMGHDKMYWYQQDPGMELHLIHYSYGVNSTEKGDLSSESTVSRIRTEHFPLTLESARPSHTSQYLCASSSRTGEETQYFGPGTRLLVL.

In this sample, this clonotype turned up many times. The chain recombines TRBV20-1 with TRBJ1-5; a possible D gene is TRBD1 (6 bases). V was clipped by 3 bases and J by 2 bases, with 14 bases between them. Germline assignment: CDR1 DFQATT and CDR2 SNEGSKA (reference sequence). This CDR3 spans 15 amino acids. CDR3 protein: CSARGTGTGNQPQHF. CDR3 coding DNA: TGCAGTGCTAGGGGCACAGGGACGGGCAATCAGCCCCAGCATTTT.

This clonotype has at least ten counts. The chain is built from TRBV6-5 and TRBJ2-7; possibly TRBD1 for D (6 bases). This CDR3 is 13 amino acids long. Germline lookup yields CDR1 MNHEY and CDR2 SVGAGI. V was trimmed by 7 bases and J by 0 bases, leaving 10 bases between them. CDR3 coding DNA: TGTGCCAGCACGACAGGATTCTCCTACGAGCAGTACTTC. Translation gives CASTTGFSYEQYF.

This clonotype was counted ten times or more. V is TRBV7-8 and J is TRBJ1-3, with D unclear. Germline V gene sequence: CDR1 SGHVS, CDR2 FQNEAQ. The length of the CDR3 is 15 residues. Deletions cut 6 bases from V and 0 bases from J, with 12 bases between. The CDR3 nucleotides read TGTGCCAGCAGGGACTGGAGCTCCTCTGGAAACACCATATATTTT. This sequence encodes CASRDWSSSGNTIYF.